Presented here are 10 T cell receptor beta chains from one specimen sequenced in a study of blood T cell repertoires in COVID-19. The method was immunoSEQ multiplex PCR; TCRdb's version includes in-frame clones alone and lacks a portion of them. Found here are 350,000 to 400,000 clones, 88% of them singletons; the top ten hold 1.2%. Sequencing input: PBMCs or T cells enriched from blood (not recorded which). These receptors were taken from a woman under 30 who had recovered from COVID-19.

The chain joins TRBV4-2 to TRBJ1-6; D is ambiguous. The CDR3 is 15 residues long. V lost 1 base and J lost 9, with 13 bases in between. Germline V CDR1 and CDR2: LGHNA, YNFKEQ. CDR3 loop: CASSQASSGASPLHF. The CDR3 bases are TGTGCCAGCAGCCAAGCCTCTTCAGGCGCTTCACCCCTCCACTTT.

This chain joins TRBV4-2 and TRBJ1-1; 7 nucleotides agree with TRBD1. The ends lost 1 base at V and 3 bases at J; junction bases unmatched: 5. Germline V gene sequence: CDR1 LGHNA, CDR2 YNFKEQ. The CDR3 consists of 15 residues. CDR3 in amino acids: CASSQVGRGDTEAFF. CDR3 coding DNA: TGTGCCAGCAGCCAAGTAGGCAGGGGGGACACTGAAGCTTTCTTT.

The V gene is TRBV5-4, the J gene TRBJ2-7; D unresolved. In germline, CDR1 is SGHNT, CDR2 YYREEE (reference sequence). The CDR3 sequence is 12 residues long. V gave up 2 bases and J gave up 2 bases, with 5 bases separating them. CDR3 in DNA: TGTGCCAGCAGCTTCCTTCCCTACGAGCAGTACTTC. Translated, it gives CASSFLPYEQYF. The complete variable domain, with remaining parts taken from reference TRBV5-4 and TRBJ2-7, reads ETGVTQSPTHLIKTRGQQVTLRCSSQSGHNTVSWYQQALGQGPQFIFQYYREEENGRGNFPPRFSGLQFPNYSSELNVNALELDDSALYLCASSFLPYEQYFGPGTRLTVT.

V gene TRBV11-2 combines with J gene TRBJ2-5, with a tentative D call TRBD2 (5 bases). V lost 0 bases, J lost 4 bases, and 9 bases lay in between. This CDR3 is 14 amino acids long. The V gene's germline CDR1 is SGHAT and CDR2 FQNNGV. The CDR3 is CASSLELAGETQYF. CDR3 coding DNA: TGTGCCAGCAGCTTAGAGCTAGCAGGAGAGACCCAGTACTTC.

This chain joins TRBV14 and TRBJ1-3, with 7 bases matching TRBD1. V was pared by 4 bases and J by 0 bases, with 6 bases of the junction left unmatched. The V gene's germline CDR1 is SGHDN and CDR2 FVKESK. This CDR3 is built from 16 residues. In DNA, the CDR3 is TGTGCCAGCAGCCGTTGGACAGGTCGCTCTGGAAACACCATATATTTT. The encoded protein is CASSRWTGRSGNTIYF. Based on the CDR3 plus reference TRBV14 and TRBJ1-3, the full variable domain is EAGVTQFPSHSVIEKGQTVTLRCDPISGHDNLYWYRRVMGKEIKFLLHFVKESKQDESGMPNNRFLAERTGGTYSTLKVQPAELEDSGVYFCASSRWTGRSGNTIYFGEGSWLTVV.

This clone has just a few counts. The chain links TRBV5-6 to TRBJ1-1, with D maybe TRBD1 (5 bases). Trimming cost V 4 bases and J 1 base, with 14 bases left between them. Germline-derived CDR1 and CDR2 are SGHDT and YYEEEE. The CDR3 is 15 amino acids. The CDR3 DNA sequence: TGTGCCAGCAGCCGTTTGACAGAAACGAACACTGAAGCTTTCTTT. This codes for CASSRLTETNTEAFF.

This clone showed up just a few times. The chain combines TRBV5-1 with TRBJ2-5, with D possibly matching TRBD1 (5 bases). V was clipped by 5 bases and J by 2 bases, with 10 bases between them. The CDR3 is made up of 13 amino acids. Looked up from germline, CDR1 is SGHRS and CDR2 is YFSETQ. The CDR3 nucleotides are TGCGCCAGCAGGGTAGGGGATCAAGAGACCCAGTACTTC. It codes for CASRVGDQETQYF.

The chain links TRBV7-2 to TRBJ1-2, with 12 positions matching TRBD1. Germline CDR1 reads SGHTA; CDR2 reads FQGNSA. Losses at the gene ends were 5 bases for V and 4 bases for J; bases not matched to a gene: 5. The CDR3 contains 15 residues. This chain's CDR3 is CASSPGTGGIYGYTF. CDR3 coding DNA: TGTGCCAGCAGCCCTGGGACAGGGGGCATCTATGGCTACACCTTC.

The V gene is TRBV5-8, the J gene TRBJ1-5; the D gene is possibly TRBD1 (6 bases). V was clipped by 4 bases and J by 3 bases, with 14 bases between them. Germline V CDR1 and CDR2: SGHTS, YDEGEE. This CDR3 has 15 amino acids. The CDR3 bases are TGTGCCAGCAGCGCCCCGGGACATAACAATCAGCCCCAGCATTTT. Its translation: CASSAPGHNNQPQHF.

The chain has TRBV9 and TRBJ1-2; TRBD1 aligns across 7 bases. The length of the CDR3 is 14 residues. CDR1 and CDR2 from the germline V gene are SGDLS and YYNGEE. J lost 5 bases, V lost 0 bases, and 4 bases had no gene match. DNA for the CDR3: TGTGCCAGCAGCGTAGAGGACAGGAGATATGGCTACACCTTC. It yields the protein CASSVEDRRYGYTF.